These 30 T cell receptor beta chains originate from one sample sequenced in a study of cytomegalovirus exposure and HLA in healthy donors. Primers included in the PCR were 60 Vbeta and 13 Jbeta primers. Libraries were prepared by immunoSEQ multiplex PCR; TCRdb keeps only in-frame clonotypes and omits some of them. The sample records some 110,000 clones, around 79% being singletons. Sequenced sample: PBMCs. Source of these receptors: a man aged 60-69 years in good health and CMV-seropositive.

This clone was seen more than once but under ten times. The J gene is TRBJ1-2, the V gene TRBV20-1; D is unclear. The germline CDR1 and CDR2 sequences are DFQATT and SNEGSKA (reference sequence). Between the trimmed V and J ends, which lost 1 base and 6 bases, there was a span of 3 bases. The CDR3 contains 10 residues. CDR3 protein: CSARGDGYTF. The CDR3, as DNA: TGCAGTGCTAGAGGAGATGGCTACACCTTC.

The chain's CDR3 is CASSYSSANYGYTF. CDR3 nucleotide sequence: TGTGCCAGCAGTTACTCGAGTGCTAACTATGGCTACACCTTC. The chain couples TRBV6-5 to TRBJ1-2, with D uncertain. CDR1 and CDR2 (germline): MNHEY, SVGAGI. V gave up 0 bases and J gave up 0 bases, with 5 bases separating them. The length of the CDR3 is 14 residues.

This clone showed up many times. The J gene is TRBJ1-1, the V gene TRBV7-9, with D maybe TRBD1 (5 bases). The CDR3 consists of 13 residues. V dropped 5 bases and J dropped 4 bases, with 11 bases sitting between them. CDR1 is SEHNR, CDR2 FQNEAQ, per germline (reference sequence). The CDR3 loop reads CASSPVGGTEAFF. In DNA, the CDR3 is TGTGCCAGCAGCCCAGTCGGGGGCACTGAAGCTTTCTTT.

In the case of this clone: The junction does not match germline at one end; this may be a read error. The J gene is TRBJ2-4, the V gene TRBV7-9, with 7 bases fitting TRBD1. Per the germline V gene, CDR1 is SEHNR and CDR2 is FQNEAQ (reference sequence). The CDR3 is 16 amino acids. The CDR3 is CSSSSQGPLAKNIQYF. CDR3 sequence (DNA): TGTTCCAGCAGCTCACAGGGGCCCTTAGCCAAAAACATTCAGTACTTC.

This CDR3 reads CASSKRWRPPQPYEQYF. For the CDR3, the DNA is TGTGCCAGCAGCAAACGATGGAGGCCCCCCCAACCCTACGAGCAGTACTTC. J is TRBJ2-7 and V is TRBV21-1; TRBD2 is the table's D call, not checked against the DNA. TRBV21-1 is assigned pseudogene status. The CDR3 length is 17 residues.

The V and J genes are TRBV4-2 and TRBJ2-1; 10 positions agree with TRBD2. V shed 5 bases, J shed 7 bases, and the junction held 11 bases outside the gene matches. The CDR3 length is 16 residues. In germline, CDR1 is LGHNA, CDR2 YNFKEQ. The CDR3 DNA reads TGTGCCAGCAGCGCGCAACTAGCGGGGCCAGAGAATGAGCAGTTCTTC. This sequence encodes CASSAQLAGPENEQFF.

V usage is TRBV6-1 and J usage is TRBJ2-7; 7 bases map to TRBD1. From germline, CDR1 is MNHNS and CDR2 SASEGT. J lost 2 bases, V lost 10 bases, and 11 bases had no gene match. The CDR3 has 14 amino acids. CDR3 amino acids: CATTWPGQTYEQYF. CDR3 nucleotide sequence: TGTGCCACAACGTGGCCGGGACAGACCTACGAGCAGTACTTC.

The chain links TRBV10-3 to TRBJ1-1; 10 bases map to TRBD1. J gave up 3 bases and V 5 bases, and 3 bases lay outside the gene matches. Germline assignment: CDR1 ENHRY and CDR2 SYGVKD. The CDR3 is 14 residues long. The CDR3, as DNA: TGTGCCATCAGTCCCGGGACAGGGGACACTGAAGCTTTCTTT. It yields the protein CAISPGTGDTEAFF.

The chain joins TRBV2 to TRBJ1-1; no clear D gene. Trimming removed 8 bases from V and 1 base from J, with 8 bases in between. This CDR3 comprises 12 residues. Germline-derived CDR1 and CDR2 are SNHLY and FYNNEI. The CDR3 sequence: CASGSSNTEAFF. In DNA form, the CDR3 reads TGTGCCAGCGGTAGTTCGAACACTGAAGCTTTCTTT.

The gene calls are TRBV7-2 and TRBJ1-2; 8 nucleotides agree with TRBD1. Per germline, CDR1 SGHTA and CDR2 FQGNSA. Trimming removed 5 bases from V and 3 bases from J; junction bases left unmatched: 5. The CDR3 loop spans 14 amino acids. As DNA, the CDR3 is TGTGCCAGCAGCCCACAGGGGGTTGACTATGGCTACACCTTC. Translating gives CASSPQGVDYGYTF.

This clone was detected once. The chain links TRBV10-1 to TRBJ2-3, with TRBD1 as a possible D gene (5 bases). Germline CDR1 reads WNHNN; CDR2 reads SYGVQD (reference sequence). The V end lost 3 bases, the J end lost 0 bases, and 13 bases lay between the germline ends. The CDR3 covers 16 residues. CDR3 amino acids: CASSDWGGSSTDTQYF. The CDR3 bases are TGCGCCAGCAGTGATTGGGGCGGTTCTAGCACAGATACGCAGTATTTT.

The chain links TRBV7-3 to TRBJ2-3, with 7 bases aligning to TRBD1. This CDR3 is built from 14 residues. Trimming cost V 8 bases and J 2 bases; bases outside gene matches: 7. The germline V gene has CDR1 SGHTA and CDR2 FQGTGA. CDR3 region: CASGTGTATDTQYF. DNA of the CDR3: TGTGCCAGCGGAACCGGGACAGCCACAGATACGCAGTATTTT.

This chain uses TRBV10-3 with TRBJ2-1; 7 nucleotides line up with TRBD2. Trimming took 6 bases from V and 0 from J; bases not matched to a gene: 5. Germline V CDR1 and CDR2: ENHRY, SYGVKD. This CDR3 is built from 15 residues. This CDR3 is CAIRSSGSSYNEQFF. CDR3 DNA: TGTGCCATCAGGTCTAGCGGTAGCTCCTACAATGAGCAGTTCTTC.

This clone was seen a few times. The chain joins TRBV10-1 to TRBJ2-1; D might be TRBD2 (7 bases). Germline V CDR1 and CDR2: WNHNN, SYGVQD (reference sequence). This CDR3 region has 14 residues. Between the trimmed V and J ends, which lost 5 bases and 8 bases, there was a span of 16 bases. The CDR3 DNA is TGCGCCAGCAGTAGGGGGGGTAGGGTAGATGAGCAGTTCTTC. It is translated as CASSRGGRVDEQFF.

There are a few counts of this clone. The rearrangement uses TRBV30 and TRBJ2-2, with 13 bases fitting TRBD2. CDR1 and CDR2 (germline): GTSNPN, SVGIG (reference sequence). The V segment lost 8 bases and the J segment 1 base; nucleotides outside the gene matches: 7. CDR3 size: 16 residues. The CDR3 here is CAGLTSGGLNTGELFF. In DNA form, the CDR3 reads TGTGCCGGACTGACTAGCGGGGGGCTGAACACCGGGGAGCTGTTTTTT.

This chain links TRBV7-9 with TRBJ2-7; 7 nucleotides align to TRBD2. This CDR3 has 13 amino acids. Looked up from germline, CDR1 is SEHNR and CDR2 is FQNEAQ (reference sequence). V was clipped by 0 bases and J by 12 bases; unmatched bases: 8. CDR3 region: CASSLAEGGGAYF. The CDR3 nucleotides are TGTGCCAGCAGCTTAGCGGAGGGCGGGGGAGCGTACTTC.

The chain combines TRBV6-1 with TRBJ1-3; D not certain. Trimming removed 2 bases from V and 0 bases from J, with 5 bases in between. This CDR3 has 14 amino acids. Germline CDR1 reads MNHNS; CDR2 reads SASEGT. The CDR3: CASSESGSGNTIYF. The CDR3 DNA reads TGTGCCAGCAGTGAATCAGGCTCTGGAAACACCATATATTTT.

J is TRBJ2-2 and V is TRBV28, with 9 bases lining up with TRBD1. Losses at the gene ends were 9 bases for V and 5 bases for J; bases not matched to a gene: 10. The CDR3 is made up of 15 amino acids. Looked up from germline, CDR1 is MDHEN and CDR2 is SYDVKM. CDR3 residues: CASNPGTGRTGELFF. CDR3 in DNA: TGTGCCAGTAATCCTGGGACAGGGAGGACCGGGGAGCTGTTTTTT. The complete variable domain, with remaining parts taken from reference TRBV28 and TRBJ2-2, reads DVKVTQSSRYLVKRTGEKVFLECVQDMDHENMFWYRQDPGLGLRLIYFSYDVKMKEKGDIPEGYSVSREKKERFSLILESASTNQTSMYLCASNPGTGRTGELFFGEGSRLTVL.

J is TRBJ2-1 and V is TRBV19; D is perhaps TRBD1 (5 bases). Germline V CDR1 and CDR2: LNHDA, SQIVND (reference sequence). The CDR3 covers 15 residues. V was clipped by 8 bases and J by 6 bases, with 20 bases between them. The CDR3 loop is CASAGRTSKGNEQFF. In nucleotides, the CDR3 is TGTGCCAGTGCCGGTCGGACATCAAAGGGCAATGAGCAGTTCTTC.

This rearrangement joins TRBV5-6 to TRBJ1-3; D is unresolved. V was trimmed by 0 bases and J by 0 bases, leaving 10 bases between them. Looked up from germline, CDR1 is SGHDT and CDR2 is YYEEEE. The CDR3 totals 16 residues. CDR3: CASSLDVSLSGNTIYF. CDR3 bases: TGTGCCAGCAGCTTGGATGTCAGTCTCTCTGGAAACACCATATATTTT.

V is TRBV11-3 and J is TRBJ2-1; 9 bases match TRBD1. CDR3 length: 16 residues. Germline assignment: CDR1 SGHNT and CDR2 YENEEA. The V gene end was trimmed by 1 base and the J gene end by 6 bases; junction bases not matched to a gene: 7. CDR3 nucleotide sequence: TGTGCCAGCAGCTTAGTAGGACAGGGGCAATCCAATGAGCAGTTCTTC. This codes for CASSLVGQGQSNEQFF.

The chain uses TRBV2 and TRBJ2-7, with 9 bases identical to TRBD2. The CDR3 sequence is 15 residues long. J lost 6 bases, V lost 7 bases, and 13 bases had no gene match. Germline CDR1 is SNHLY and CDR2 is FYNNEI. This chain's CDR3 is CASTEVGRGGPEQYF. DNA of the CDR3: TGTGCCAGCACCGAAGTTGGGCGGGGGGGCCCCGAGCAGTACTTC.

The chain combines TRBV6-1 with TRBJ2-7; D ambiguous. The V and J ends lost 5 bases and 0 bases respectively, with 11 bases between them. The germline gives CDR1 MNHNS, CDR2 SASEGT. The CDR3 is 14 amino acids. DNA of the CDR3: TGTGCCAGCAGTCTCATCGTGAGCTCCTACGAGCAGTACTTC. Amino acid sequence: CASSLIVSSYEQYF.

The genes are TRBV4-1 and TRBJ2-7; no reliable D call. This CDR3 has 14 amino acids. The V and J ends lost 5 bases and 3 bases respectively, with 14 bases between them. The germline CDR1 and CDR2 sequences are MGHRA and YSYEKL. CDR3: CASSAPAHFYEQYF. Written as DNA, the CDR3 is TGCGCCAGCAGCGCCCCCGCCCACTTCTACGAGCAGTACTTC.

This clone was counted a few times. The chain couples TRBV5-1 to TRBJ1-1, with a possible D match to TRBD1 (6 bases). Per germline, CDR1 SGHRS and CDR2 YFSETQ. The V gene lost 4 bases and the J gene lost 1 base, with 11 bases spanning the gap. This CDR3 is built from 14 residues. In DNA, the CDR3 is TGCGCCAGCAGCGCCTTGACAGGGAACACTGAAGCTTTCTTT. Its protein product is CASSALTGNTEAFF.

This chain joins TRBV10-1 and TRBJ1-1; D is unresolved. In germline, CDR1 is WNHNN, CDR2 SYGVQD (reference sequence). Trimming shortened V by 2 bases and J by 1 base, and 8 bases separated the two germline ends. This CDR3 comprises 14 residues. The CDR3 nucleotides are TGCGCCAGCAGTGAGGGGCGCCCGAACACTGAAGCTTTCTTT. Encoded protein: CASSEGRPNTEAFF.

This chain links TRBV7-9 with TRBJ2-7; 11 bases match TRBD2. V trimming: 1 base; J trimming: 1 base; junction bases outside the gene matches: 6. The CDR3 runs to 17 residues. Germline-derived CDR1 and CDR2 are SEHNR and FQNEAQ (reference sequence). As DNA, the CDR3 is TGTGCCAGCAGCTTAGTAGAGGGACTAGCGGATTCCTACGAGCAGTACTTC. As protein: CASSLVEGLADSYEQYF.

The chain employs TRBV12-5 and TRBJ1-5; 7 nucleotides line up with TRBD1. CDR3 length: 16 amino acids. CDR1 is LGHNT and CDR2 is FRNRAP in the germline V gene. V was clipped by 3 bases and J by 0 bases; unmatched bases: 5. This CDR3 reads CASGFDREYSNQPQHF. DNA of the CDR3: TGTGCTAGTGGTTTCGACAGGGAGTATAGCAATCAGCCCCAGCATTTT.

This chain connects TRBV6-1 to TRBJ2-2; no reliable D call. Trimming cost V 6 bases and J 1 base, with 3 bases left between them. Germline V gives CDR1 MNHNS, CDR2 SASEGT. The CDR3 sequence is 12 residues long. DNA of the CDR3: TGTGCCAGCAGGAGGAACACCGGGGAGCTGTTTTTT. It codes for CASRRNTGELFF.

CDR3 nucleotide sequence: TGCGCCAGCAGCCCGACTAGCGGGGGGACTAGCACAGATACGCAGTATTTT. It yields the protein CASSPTSGGTSTDTQYF. This chain joins TRBV5-1 and TRBJ2-3, with 13 bases fitting TRBD2. The J segment lost 0 bases and the V segment lost 4 bases, leaving 5 bases of the junction unmatched. Germline values: CDR1 SGHRS, CDR2 YFSETQ. The CDR3 is 17 amino acids.